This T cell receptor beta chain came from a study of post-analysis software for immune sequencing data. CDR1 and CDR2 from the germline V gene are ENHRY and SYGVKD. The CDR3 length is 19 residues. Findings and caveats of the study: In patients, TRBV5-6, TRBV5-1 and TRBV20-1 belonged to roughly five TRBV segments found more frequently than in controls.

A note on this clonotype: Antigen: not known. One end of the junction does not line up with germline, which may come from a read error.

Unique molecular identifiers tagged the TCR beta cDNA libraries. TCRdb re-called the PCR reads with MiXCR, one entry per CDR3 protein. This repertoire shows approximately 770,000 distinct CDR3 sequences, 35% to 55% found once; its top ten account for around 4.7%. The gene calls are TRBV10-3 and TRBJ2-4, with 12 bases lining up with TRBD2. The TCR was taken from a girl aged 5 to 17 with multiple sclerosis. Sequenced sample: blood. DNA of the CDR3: TGTGTCATCAGTGAGTCGAAAGGGACTAGCGGGTACGTCGGAGACATTCAGTACTTC. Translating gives CVISESKGTSGYVGDIQYF.